This section outlines one TCR beta chain sequence together with its context. The data were taken from a study of blood T cell repertoires in COVID-19. Study-wide context: Collection of acute and convalescent COVID-19 samples took place in the United States, Italy and Spain. Nucleic acid was either cDNA or gDNA, and it came from T cells, B-cell-depleted T cells, or PBMCs.

V lost 5 bases and J lost 6, with 14 bases in between. The CDR3 is 14 amino acids. Germline V gives CDR1 SEHNR, CDR2 FQNEAQ (reference sequence). The repertoire was sequenced with immunoSEQ multiplex PCR; TCRdb's copy has only in-frame clones and lacks some. The repertoire holds about 180,000 clones, with around 80% as singletons. Participants spanned ages about 18 to 100 years and resided in roughly 22 US areas. Allocation to cohorts depended on clinical history reported by the participants. Input material: PBMCs or T cells enriched from blood (not recorded which). The receptor was isolated from a man aged 60 to 69 who had been exposed to COVID-19. The chain carries TRBV7-9 and TRBJ1-5, with D tentatively TRBD1 (5 bases). The CDR3, as DNA: TGTGCCAGCAGCAACGGGGGGAGGGTTCAGCCCCAGCATTTT. Translated: CASSNGGRVQPQHF.